A selection of T cell receptor beta chains follows, all from one sample in a study of T-cell memory formation after mild COVID-19. Each CDR3 protein gets one entry after TCRdb re-called the 5' RACE reads with MiXCR. Of 65,000 to 90,000 distinct CDR3 sequences in the sample, around 13% are singletons; the top ten hold around two fifths. The material sequenced was PBMCs or a T cell subset sorted from them (not recorded which). The receptor source for this set is a man in his late teens or twenties who had mild COVID-19 (a few samples of this study predate the infection). Cell type and time point are not known. Both conserved end residues are part of each CDR3. The D gene is left open where the match is weak. Rows give clone size only sometimes, using once, few, many, or a class for an expanded clone.

>.|.|TRBV30|TRBJ2-2
CAWSPGTGELFF
TGTGCCTGGAGTCCGGGCACCGGGGAGCTGTTTTTT
>.|.|TRBV7-4|TRBJ1-1
CASSLEVGGNTEAFF
TGTGCCAGCAGCTTAGAAGTCGGGGGGAACACTGAAGCTTTCTTT
>.|.|TRBV7-2|TRBJ1-1
CASSLTGTLNTEAFF
TGTGCCAGCAGCTTAACGGGCACCTTGAACACTGAAGCTTTCTTT
>TRBD2|few|TRBV6-5|TRBJ2-7
CASSSSGATYEQYF
TGTGCCAGCAGTTCGAGCGGGGCCACCTACGAGCAGTACTTC
>TRBD2|.|TRBV6-6|TRBJ2-1
CASSRPGAGRFF
TGTGCCAGCAGCCGACCTGGAGCGGGGCGATTCTTC
>TRBD2|.|TRBV5-1|TRBJ2-7
CASSLSGLAVEQYF
TGCGCCAGCAGCTTGTCGGGACTAGCGGTCGAGCAGTACTTC
>TRBD1|.|TRBV4-3|TRBJ2-5
CASSQETGDEETQYF
TGCGCCAGCAGCCAAGAGACAGGGGACGAAGAGACCCAGTACTTC
>.|.|TRBV12-3/TRBV12-4|TRBJ1-4
CASSPTGPTNEKLFF
TGTGCCAGCAGCCCGACAGGACCAACTAATGAAAAACTGTTTTTT
>.|.|TRBV12-3/TRBV12-4|TRBJ2-4
CASSLREAKNIQYF
TGTGCCAGCAGTTTACGGGAAGCCAAAAACATTCAGTACTTC
>.|few|TRBV4-1|TRBJ1-1
CASSQIGGEAFF
TGCGCCAGCAGCCAGATCGGCGGTGAAGCTTTCTTT
>.|few|TRBV21-1|TRBJ2-3
CASSGGTEMRLRGDTQYF
TGTGCCAGCAGCGGTGGGACAGAGATGCGATTACGAGGAGATACGCAGTATTTT
>.|many|TRBV6-2/TRBV6-3|TRBJ2-1
CASSYDWGLFEQFF
TGTGCCAGCAGTTACGATTGGGGCCTCTTTGAGCAGTTCTTC
>.|few|TRBV7-9|TRBJ1-3
CASSKPTGSSGNTIYF
TGTGCCAGCAGCAAACCCACAGGGAGCTCTGGAAACACCATATATTTT
>.|.|TRBV7-2|TRBJ1-2
CASSPTSGGNYGYTF
TGTGCCAGCAGCCCGACCTCGGGCGGAAATTATGGCTACACCTTC
>.|.|TRBV7-9|TRBJ2-5
CASTYGNEGETQYF
TGTGCCAGCACCTACGGTAATGAGGGAGAGACCCAGTACTTC
>.|few|TRBV20-1|TRBJ2-1
CSARRNSYNEQFF
TGCAGTGCGAGAAGAAACTCCTACAATGAGCAGTTCTTC
>TRBD1|.|TRBV4-3|TRBJ2-2
CASSPRGLAGELFF
TGCGCCAGCAGCCCCAGGGGGCTCGCCGGGGAGCTGTTTTTT
>.|.|TRBV4-1|TRBJ2-5
CASSQAHRRGETQYF
TGCGCCAGCAGCCAGGCACACAGGAGGGGGGAGACCCAGTACTTC
>.|medium-sized|TRBV29-1|TRBJ2-7
CSVEVRADEQYF
TGCAGCGTTGAAGTTCGGGCAGACGAGCAGTACTTC
>.|few|TRBV20-1|TRBJ2-1
CSARDFGEQFF
TGCAGTGCTAGGGATTTCGGTGAGCAGTTCTTC
>.|.|TRBV29-1|TRBJ1-1
CSLGWGNTEAFF
TGCAGCCTTGGATGGGGGAACACTGAAGCTTTCTTT
>.|.|TRBV7-2|TRBJ1-1
CASSLDLNTEAFF
TGTGCCAGCAGCTTGGACCTGAACACTGAAGCTTTCTTT